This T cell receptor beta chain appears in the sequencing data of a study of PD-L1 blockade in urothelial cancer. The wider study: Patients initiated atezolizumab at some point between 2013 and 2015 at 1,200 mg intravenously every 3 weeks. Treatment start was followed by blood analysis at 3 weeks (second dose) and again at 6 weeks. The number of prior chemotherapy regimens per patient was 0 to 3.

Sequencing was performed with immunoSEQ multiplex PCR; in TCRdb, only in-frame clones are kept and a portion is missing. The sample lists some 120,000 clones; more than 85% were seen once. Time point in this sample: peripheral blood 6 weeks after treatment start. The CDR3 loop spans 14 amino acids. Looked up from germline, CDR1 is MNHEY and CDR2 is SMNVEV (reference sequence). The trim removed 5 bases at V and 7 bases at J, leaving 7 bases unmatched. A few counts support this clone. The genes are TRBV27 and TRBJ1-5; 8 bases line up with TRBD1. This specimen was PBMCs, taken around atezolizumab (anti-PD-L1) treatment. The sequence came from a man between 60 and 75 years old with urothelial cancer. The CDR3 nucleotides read TGTGCCAGCAGTCCAAGACAGGGGATACAGCCCCAGCATTTT. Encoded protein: CASSPRQGIQPQHF.